This T cell receptor (beta chain) is from a study of blood T cell repertoires in COVID-19. Study-level background: COVID-19 samples collected from the United States, Italy and Spain covered acute and convalescent phases. The analysed material was cDNA or gDNA that came from T cells, B-cell-depleted T cells, or PBMCs.

Measured with immunoSEQ multiplex PCR; TCRdb has only the in-frame clones, and not every one. The sample includes 75,000 to 90,000 clones, just under 80% of them seen just once. V trimming: 0 bases; J trimming: 3 bases; junction bases outside the gene matches: 17. CDR3 length: 20 residues. It was during active infection that Seattle patients were enrolled and then longitudinally followed. Sequencing was carried out using peripheral blood. The TCR was taken from a man in his sixties with COVID-19, enrolled during active disease. The chain joins TRBV23-1 to TRBJ2-3; 8 bases are shared with TRBD1. TRBV23-1 belongs to the ORF category, with a function that is uncertain. CDR3 DNA: TGCGCCAGCAGTCAATCGCAGGGGGCTGCACGAACTAAATCTACAGATACGCAGTATTTT. It specifies CASSQSQGAARTKSTDTQYF.